This TCR beta chain stems from a study of cytomegalovirus exposure and HLA in healthy donors. The PCR used 60 Vbeta and 13 Jbeta primers. The assay was immunoSEQ multiplex PCR, and TCRdb's table has in-frame clones only and misses some. The sample lists 170,000 or so clones, roughly 85% occurring once. Sequenced material: PBMCs. The clonotype originates from a woman in her thirties or forties in good health and CMV-seronegative.

The CDR3 DNA sequence: TGTGCCAGCAGCCAAAGGGGGCTAAGGAACTATGGCTACACCTTC. Protein: CASSQRGLRNYGYTF. J is TRBJ1-2 and V is TRBV4-2; 7 nucleotides match TRBD1. The CDR3 has 15 residues. V lost 2 bases, J lost 2 bases, and 5 bases stayed unmatched. The V gene's germline CDR1 is LGHNA and CDR2 YNFKEQ.